This T cell receptor beta chain derives from a study of blood T cells in healthy people across ages (dated by TCRdb to about 2015). In terms of the full investigation: In model experiments, template switching captured about one uniquely barcoded TCR beta cDNA molecule for every two T cells. To avoid experimental bias, donors of different ages were distributed randomly across sequencing lanes. The donors were divided into four age groups: young (average approximately 16 years), middle-aged (around 37), aged (about 62) and long-lived (roughly 88). Using deep sequencing normalized with unique cDNA molecular identifiers, the study measured how TCR beta repertoire diversity changes with age. The study analyzed two additional independent replicas of 1 million unique cDNA reads from the same blood draw for two donors, one aged 18 to 30 and one aged 80 or older.

The CDR3 has 17 amino acids, counting the end cysteine and phenylalanine. Here the CDR3 DNA is all that survives: 51 bases in frame from base 1. The germline V gene supplies CDR1 LGHNA and CDR2 YNFKEQ. Trimmed from V: 0 bases; trimmed from J: 1 base; junction bases lacking a gene match: 9. The study at large found these results: The CMV infection status of donors was not known, potentially confounding age-related changes in expanded clonotypes. Compared with the aged group, more naive CD4+ T cells, fewer expanded clones and increased TCR diversity were shown by the long-lived group, suggesting age selection. As age increased, observed TCR beta diversity per million T cells dropped in a roughly linear way, and a significant reduction was already evident by age roughly 36. There was a strong correlation between observed TCR beta diversity and the percentage of naive T cells measured by flow cytometry. Estimates of total diversity based on one million sequenced T cells were regarded as lower bounds and as underestimates. Because profiling used bulk unsorted PBMCs, naive and antigen-experienced compartments could not be compared conclusively.

This clonotype was seen a handful of times. Its antigen is not yet known. The sample holds no much larger clone one base away, and base qualities are not on file. The library was produced with 5' RACE. The sequencing machine was an Illumina HiSeq 2500. A second PCR of roughly 6 to 12 cycles was run with a J-beta primer mix and a sample-barcoded 5' primer. A template-switch 5' adaptor carrying 12 random nucleotides introduced a unique molecular identifier onto each TCR beta cDNA molecule. Each sample yielded at least 2.5 million CDR3-containing paired-end reads. First-strand cDNA synthesis was performed from all RNA using the Mint cDNA synthesis kit, with priming by a TRBC-specific oligonucleotide. Following uracil-DNA glycosylase treatment, a first 18-cycle PCR with universal primers M1SS and BC2_uni_R was performed on all cDNA. Per the original workflow: For normalization, 1 million high-quality reads were randomly selected from each sample, with every read carrying a distinct molecular identifier. Instead of being binned into consensus sequences, reads that shared molecular identifiers were thrown out. MiTCR, set to a Q25 quality threshold and the strictest error-elimination algorithm, was used for CDR3 identification, clonotype clustering and error correction. A nonparametric unseen species model using Euler transformation provided a lower-bound estimate of total TCR beta diversity. The raw public reads went through TCRdb reprocessing: fastp at Q25, MiXCR clone calling, in-frame beta chains kept. Every distinct CDR3 protein forms one entry, paired with its most common genes and DNA. The V and J calls and clone size come from TCRdb's table, not from the authors' own analysis. The sample data list about 1,400,000 distinct CDR3 sequences, and around 42% of these were observed just once. The leading ten clones occupy 7.9% of the sample.

The roughly 38 donors, aged roughly 6 to 95 years, were systemically healthy Caucasian individuals from Russia. Each donor gave ten milliliters of peripheral blood, drawn into EDTA-treated Vacutainer tubes. Ficoll-Paque density-gradient centrifugation was used to isolate PBMCs, with at least 7 million obtained per sample. Total RNA, at least 6 micrograms per sample, was extracted from PBMCs with Trizol reagent. For every donor, flow cytometry on a PBMC aliquot measured the percentage of naive CD45RAhigh/CD27high T cells. The source material was blood. The chain is assembled from TRBV4-2 and TRBJ2-7; 7 middle bases align to TRBD2. The sequence derives from a woman under 30 in good health. The CDR3 protein: CASSQEGSGILSYEQYF. The DNA reads TGTGCCAGCAGCCAAGAGGGGAGCGGGATATTGTCCTACGAGCAGTACTTC.